The T cell receptor (beta chain) under discussion was sequenced for a study of technical replicates of blood from several donors. Sequencing used immunoSEQ multiplex PCR; TCRdb keeps in-frame clones, though not all of them. The sample holds around 74,000 clones, about 86% seen once. V was pared by 3 bases and J by 3 bases, with 2 bases of the junction left unmatched. Germline V CDR1 and CDR2: SGHDT, YYEEEE. CDR3 length equals 14 residues. The sequenced material came from PBMCs. V gene TRBV5-6 combines with J gene TRBJ1-5; 8 bases agree with TRBD1. This clonotype was obtained from a human donor in good health. Some clones in this sample may be carry-over from other donors' samples. The CDR3 nucleotides read TGTGCCAGCAGCTACAGGGGGAACAATCAGCCCCAGCATTTT. This sequence encodes CASSYRGNNQPQHF.